The 14 T cell receptor beta chains below all came from one sample that was sequenced in a study of blood T cell repertoires in COVID-19. TCRdb keeps only in-frame clones here, not all; method: immunoSEQ multiplex PCR. This table holds a few hundred thousand clones, 80% to 95% found once. Sequenced: peripheral blood. All receptors derive from a person aged 18-35 years with COVID-19, enrolled during active disease.

The J gene is TRBJ2-7, the V gene TRBV7-2; D not certain. CDR1 and CDR2 from the germline V gene are SGHTA and FQGNSA. V shed 1 base and J shed 5 bases, with 12 bases lying between them. The CDR3 is 14 residues long. DNA for the CDR3: TGTGCCAGCAGCTTAGGACAAATACCCAACGAGCAGTACTTC. It yields the protein CASSLGQIPNEQYF.

The J gene is TRBJ1-1, the V gene TRBV2; a weak D match, TRBD1 (6 bases). The ends were cut back, 0 bases at V and 4 bases at J, with 15 bases in the middle. The CDR3 extends over 16 amino acids. CDR1 and CDR2 (germline): SNHLY, FYNNEI. The CDR3 DNA sequence: TGTGCCAGCAGTGAAGCGCAATACAGGGCGGGCACTGAAGCTTTCTTT. Translated, it gives CASSEAQYRAGTEAFF. Full variable domain (outside the CDR3, taken from reference TRBV2 and TRBJ1-1): EPEVTQTPSHQVTQMGQEVILRCVPISNHLYFYWYRQILGQKVEFLVSFYNNEISEKSEIFDDQFSVERPDGSNFTLKIRSTKLEDSAMYFCASSEAQYRAGTEAFFGQGTRLTVV.

V and J are TRBV19 and TRBJ1-1; D possibly corresponds to TRBD1 (6 bases). The germline gives CDR1 LNHDA, CDR2 SQIVND (reference sequence). V lost 4 bases, J lost 6 bases, and 12 bases lay in between. The CDR3 contains 13 residues. The CDR3 loop is CASSTGERPEAFF. The CDR3 DNA is TGTGCCAGTAGTACAGGGGAAAGACCTGAAGCTTTCTTT. The whole variable domain, filled in from reference TRBV19 and TRBJ1-1, reads DGGITQSPKYLFRKEGQNVTLSCEQNLNHDAMYWYRQDPGQGLRLIYYSQIVNDFQKGDIAEGYSVSREKKESFPLTVTSAQKNPTAFYLCASSTGERPEAFFGQGTRLTVV.

This clone occurred many times. The chain joins TRBV4-2 to TRBJ2-7, with no clear D. The CDR3 is 13 amino acids. V dropped 1 base and J dropped 6 bases, with 10 bases sitting between them. Germline V CDR1 and CDR2: LGHNA, YNFKEQ. Here the CDR3 DNA reads TGTGCCAGCAGCCAAGGAGGCCAAGGCGAGCAGTACTTC. Translation gives CASSQGGQGEQYF.

The CDR3 sequence: CASSLIAGASTDTQYF. CDR3 DNA sequence: TGCGCCAGCAGCTTGATAGCGGGCGCTAGCACAGATACGCAGTATTTT. The rearrangement uses TRBV5-1 and TRBJ2-3, with 7 bases aligning to TRBD2. The germline V gene has CDR1 SGHRS and CDR2 YFSETQ. The CDR3 runs 16 residues. Trimming took 1 base from V and 0 from J; bases not matched to a gene: 5.

V is TRBV19 and J is TRBJ2-1, with D perhaps matching TRBD2 (6 bases). The length of the CDR3 is 18 residues. V was clipped by 5 bases and J by 0 bases, with 20 bases between them. Germline CDR1 reads LNHDA; CDR2 reads SQIVND (reference sequence). In DNA, the CDR3 is TGTGCCAGTAGTCCCATCGGGGGAGGTGGGAGCTCCTACAATGAGCAGTTCTTC. Translated: CASSPIGGGGSSYNEQFF.

The chain uses TRBV29-1 and TRBJ2-3, with D maybe TRBD1 (6 bases). Germline V lookup: CDR1 SQVTM, CDR2 ANQGSEA. Trimming stripped 2 bases from V and 2 bases from J, with 17 bases between. CDR3 length equals 16 residues. CDR3 in amino acids: CSVEPPLLGATDTQYF. The CDR3 nucleotides are TGCAGCGTTGAACCTCCCCTATTGGGGGCCACAGATACGCAGTATTTT.

The chain links TRBV9 to TRBJ2-5; TRBD2 matches 11 bases. Losses at the gene ends were 4 bases for V and 1 base for J; bases not matched to a gene: 6. The CDR3 covers 16 residues. CDR1 and CDR2 (germline): SGDLS, YYNGEE. This chain's CDR3 is CASSPGTSGIQETQYF. DNA of the CDR3: TGTGCCAGCAGCCCGGGGACTAGCGGTATCCAAGAGACCCAGTACTTC.

This chain joins TRBV13 and TRBJ2-2, with unresolved D. Germline V lookup: CDR1 PRHDT, CDR2 FYEKMQ (reference sequence). V was shortened by 2 bases and J by 1 base, with 8 bases between the two germline ends. This CDR3 has 15 amino acids. The CDR3 DNA sequence: TGTGCCAGCAGCTTACGCGTTTGGAACACCGGGGAGCTGTTTTTT. This gives the protein CASSLRVWNTGELFF.

Comments on this clone: Sequence at one end of the junction differs from germline and may be a read error. The chain joins TRBV2 to TRBJ2-7, with 8 bases aligning to TRBD1. Per germline, CDR1 SNHLY and CDR2 FYNNEI. CDR3 size: 14 residues. In DNA, the CDR3 is TGTGCCAGCAGCGAAGACAGGGGATCGTACGAGCAGTACTTC. Residues: CASSEDRGSYEQYF.

J is TRBJ2-2 and V is TRBV7-6; TRBD1 matches at 10 bases. Per germline, CDR1 SGHVS and CDR2 FNYEAQ. With 2 bases clipped from V and 7 bases from J, the junction kept 7 bases outside the gene matches. The CDR3 covers 16 residues. The CDR3 nucleotides are TGTGCCAGCAGCTTATCGGGACAGGGGAGCGGCGGGGAGCTGTTTTTT. As protein: CASSLSGQGSGGELFF.

This chain links TRBV7-6 with TRBJ1-4, with a possible D match to TRBD1 (6 bases). The CDR3 length is 15 residues. Looked up from germline, CDR1 is SGHVS and CDR2 is FNYEAQ. Deletions cut 3 bases from V and 7 bases from J, with 15 bases between. CDR3 in amino acids: CASSFKQGGSEKLFF. The CDR3 nucleotides read TGTGCCAGCAGCTTCAAACAGGGCGGATCTGAAAAACTGTTTTTT.

V usage is TRBV28 and J usage is TRBJ2-7; no clear D. Germline assignment: CDR1 MDHEN and CDR2 SYDVKM. The V gene lost 6 bases and the J gene lost 0 bases, with 18 bases spanning the gap. The CDR3 is made up of 16 amino acids. In DNA, the CDR3 is TGTGCCAGCAGCGCAACAACCCGCCGATACTCCTACGAGCAGTACTTC. Translation: CASSATTRRYSYEQYF. Complete variable domain (other parts from reference TRBV28 and TRBJ2-7): DVKVTQSSRYLVKRTGEKVFLECVQDMDHENMFWYRQDPGLGLRLIYFSYDVKMKEKGDIPEGYSVSREKKERFSLILESASTNQTSMYLCASSATTRRYSYEQYFGPGTRLTVT.

The CDR3 DNA reads as TGTGCCAGCAGTTACTCGGCGGGAGGAACAGATACGCAGTATTTT. This sequence encodes CASSYSAGGTDTQYF. V is TRBV6-5 and J is TRBJ2-3; 8 nucleotides match TRBD2. Unmatched junction bases numbered 2, after V lost 0 bases and J lost 3 bases. The germline CDR1 and CDR2 sequences are MNHEY and SVGAGI. The length of the CDR3 is 15 residues.